The T cell receptor beta chain under discussion was sequenced for a study of neurological immune-mediated disorders. Points from the study as a whole: There were no CDR3 amino acid sequences shared by expanded clones across subjects, a result suggesting private repertoires in all groups.

The authors produced cDNA by 5'RACE using 10-nucleotide random UMIs. TCRdb processed the 5' RACE reads anew with MiXCR; each CDR3 protein has one entry. The data show about 62,000 distinct CDR3 sequences, 3.5% to 4.5% seen once. This clonotype was counted many times. Its antigen remains unidentified. CDR1 is SEHNR, CDR2 FQNEAQ, per germline (reference sequence). The CDR3 is 13 amino acids. V was clipped by 6 bases and J by 2 bases, with 9 bases between them. The sample consisted of PBMCs. The source of this sequence is a woman between 45 and 60 years old with multiple sclerosis. V gene TRBV7-9 combines with J gene TRBJ2-3; D is possibly TRBD1 (5 bases). The CDR3 here is CASRTVPTDTQYF. CDR3 coding DNA: TGTGCCAGCAGGACAGTCCCCACAGATACGCAGTATTTT.